The text below deals with one T cell receptor (beta chain). Its specificity is unknown. This entry comes from a study of CD4 T cells in relation to SARS-CoV-2 and coronaviruses. Generated by immunoSEQ multiplex PCR, the TCRdb table keeps only in-frame clones and is missing some. The sample carries more than 55,000 clones, 75% to 90% recorded once. CDR1 is LNHDA and CDR2 is SQIVND in the germline V gene (reference sequence). The CDR3 totals 13 residues. Trimming removed 7 bases from V and 4 bases from J, with 12 bases in between. CD4+ T cells from unexposed donors were obtained before the COVID-19 pandemic (2011-2018). Overall study results and limits: Samples before the pandemic and after infection were not matched within any donor. The assay detects memory recall responses, not culture-primed primary responses.

Sequences were obtained from memory CD4+ T cells from PBMCs. The chain couples TRBV19 to TRBJ2-3; D is undetermined. The sequence was collected from a human donor in good health. This CDR3 is CASTDRSADTQYF. The CDR3 DNA reads as TGTGCCAGTACCGATAGAAGTGCAGATACGCAGTATTTT.